Below are 25 T cell receptor beta chains sequenced from a single sample in a study of T cell repertoires in cytomegalovirus infection. TCRdb recomputed calls from the reads with MiXCR, one row per CDR3 protein. The sample shows 250,000 to 300,000 distinct CDR3 sequences, 20% to 25% of them seen only once. These receptors' targets are unknown. The material was cultured PBMCs, obtained from culture after CMV antigen stimulation. These receptors were taken from a human donor in good health (CMV status not recorded). Some clones in this sample may be carry-over from other donors' samples.

This clonotype was counted at least ten times. The rearrangement uses TRBV7-2 and TRBJ2-1, with 9 bases identical to TRBD2. This CDR3 spans 16 amino acids. The trim removed 0 bases at V and 9 bases at J, leaving 9 bases unmatched. Germline lookup yields CDR1 SGHTA and CDR2 FQGNSA. The DNA of the CDR3 is TGTGCCAGCAGCTTAGCGGCGCGGGAGGGCCATGGTGAGCAGTTCTTC. Translated: CASSLAAREGHGEQFF.

V gene TRBV19 combines with J gene TRBJ2-3; 9 nucleotides match TRBD2. The CDR3 runs 17 residues. V lost 6 bases to trimming and J lost 5 bases; unmatched junction nucleotides: 15. Per germline, CDR1 LNHDA and CDR2 SQIVND (reference sequence). The CDR3 region is CASSLLAGPSPGDTQYF. The CDR3 coding sequence is TGTGCCAGTAGCCTTCTAGCGGGGCCGTCCCCGGGAGATACGCAGTATTTT. The variable domain in full, completed from reference TRBV19 and TRBJ2-3, reads DGGITQSPKYLFRKEGQNVTLSCEQNLNHDAMYWYRQDPGQGLRLIYYSQIVNDFQKGDIAEGYSVSREKKESFPLTVTSAQKNPTAFYLCASSLLAGPSPGDTQYFGPGTRLTVL.

The chain carries TRBV7-2 and TRBJ2-7; possibly TRBD1 for D (6 bases). CDR1 is SGHTA, CDR2 FQGNSA, per germline. CDR3 length: 16 amino acids. Deletions cut 1 base from V and 3 bases from J, with 16 bases between. The CDR3 nucleotides are TGTGCCAGCAGCTTAGGACAGGTCCAAGGCGGCTACGAGCAGTACTTC. It translates to CASSLGQVQGGYEQYF.

The CDR3 nucleotides read TGTGCCAGCAGCGCCGAGAGCTCCTACAATGAGCAGTTCTTC. Its translation: CASSAESSYNEQFF. J is TRBJ2-1 and V is TRBV6-2 or TRBV6-3, with D unclear. Per the germline V gene, CDR1 is MNHEY and CDR2 is SVGEGT. The V end lost 6 bases, the J end lost 0 bases, and 9 bases lay between the germline ends. CDR3 length: 14 amino acids.

The chain has TRBV29-1 and TRBJ2-1; TRBD1 matches 8 bases. V gave up 4 bases and J gave up 8 bases; unmatched junction bases: 13. Germline V gene data show CDR1 as SQVTM and CDR2 as ANQGSEA. The CDR3 spans 15 residues. DNA of the CDR3: TGCAGCGTTGCCGGGGACAGGACAGGTTTCTATGAGCAGTTCTTC. This sequence encodes CSVAGDRTGFYEQFF.

This clonotype was counted many times. The chain combines TRBV28 with TRBJ2-3; D tentatively reads TRBD1 or TRBD2 (5 bases each). The CDR3 length is 13 residues. The germline V gene has CDR1 MDHEN and CDR2 SYDVKM. With 4 bases removed from V and 4 bases from J, the gap between germline ends came to 9 bases. Written as DNA, the CDR3 is TGTGCCAGCAGTTCTGGGGGACCAGATACGCAGTATTTT. It encodes CASSSGGPDTQYF.

The V and J genes are TRBV12-3 or TRBV12-4 and TRBJ1-5; TRBD1 aligns across 7 bases. The V and J ends lost 5 bases and 4 bases, in that order; junction bases with no gene match: 5. The CDR3 is 14 residues long. CDR3 DNA: TGTGCCAGCAGTCTAGGGACAGTGAATCAGCCCCAGCATTTT. This gives the protein CASSLGTVNQPQHF.

The rearrangement links TRBV23-1 to TRBJ2-2, with 12 bases fitting TRBD1. TRBV23-1 is given ORF status, its function remaining uncertain. The V segment lost 0 bases and the J segment 5 bases; nucleotides outside the gene matches: 7. The CDR3 is 18 residues long. The CDR3 is CASSQSQGQGAVTGELFF. DNA of the CDR3: TGCGCCAGCAGTCAATCGCAGGGACAGGGGGCCGTTACCGGGGAGCTGTTTTTT.

This clonotype was seen many times. The chain recombines TRBV7-6 with TRBJ2-2; D not certain. Germline CDR1 and CDR2: SGHVS and FNYEAQ. V was cut by 5 bases and J by 6 bases, with 13 bases left in between. This CDR3 is built from 14 residues. In DNA, the CDR3 is TGTGCCAGCAGCCATTCCCTTGACGCCGGGGAGCTGTTTTTT. It specifies CASSHSLDAGELFF.

The chain couples TRBV6-2 or TRBV6-3 to TRBJ1-1, with TRBD1 matching 7 bases. CDR3 size: 13 residues. Germline V gene data show CDR1 as MNHEY and CDR2 as SVGEGT. V shed 7 bases, J shed 4 bases, and the junction held 6 bases outside the gene matches. This CDR3 is CASTDTGVTEAFF. The CDR3 DNA follows: TGTGCCAGCACCGACACAGGGGTCACTGAAGCTTTCTTT.

The chain carries TRBV6-6 and TRBJ2-3; perhaps D is TRBD1 or TRBD2 (5 bases each). The V and J ends lost 2 bases and 6 bases respectively, with 24 bases between them. Germline values: CDR1 MNHNY, CDR2 SVGAGI (reference sequence). This CDR3 is built from 18 residues. The CDR3 region has the DNA TGTGCCAGCAGTTACCCCCGGGACCCAACCTGGCCCGAGGATACGCAGTATTTT. Its translation: CASSYPRDPTWPEDTQYF.

This clonotype was picked up many times. The chain combines TRBV7-2 with TRBJ2-1; D remains unclear. CDR1 SGHTA and CDR2 FQGNSA come from the germline V gene. Trimming took 5 bases from V and 0 from J, leaving 5 bases between them. The CDR3 runs 13 residues. CDR3 region: CASSPYSYNEQFF. The CDR3, as DNA: TGTGCCAGCAGCCCCTACTCCTACAATGAGCAGTTCTTC.

V gene TRBV7-2 combines with J gene TRBJ2-1; 16 bases map to TRBD2. The CDR3 runs 17 residues. The V gene end was trimmed by 6 bases and the J gene end by 13 bases; junction bases not matched to a gene: 15. Germline values: CDR1 SGHTA, CDR2 FQGNSA. This CDR3 reads CASRLGLAGGPPLVQFF. The CDR3 bases are TGTGCCAGCAGACTGGGACTAGCGGGAGGGCCTCCCCTTGTACAGTTCTTC.

This clonotype was seen ten or more times. The V call is TRBV12-3 or TRBV12-4, the J call TRBJ1-5, with D uncertain. V dropped 3 bases and J dropped 4 bases, with 10 bases sitting between them. The CDR3 spans 14 residues. The CDR3 protein is CASSFRRTNQPQHF. The CDR3 DNA reads TGTGCCAGCAGTTTTCGACGGACTAATCAGCCCCAGCATTTT.

The chain combines TRBV28 with TRBJ1-1; TRBD1 might be the D (5 bases). This CDR3 comprises 14 residues. V gave up 7 bases and J gave up 1 base, with 13 bases separating them. Germline values: CDR1 MDHEN, CDR2 SYDVKM. CDR3 in DNA: TGTGCCAGCAATTTCAGACAGAGGAACACTGAAGCTTTCTTT. Encoded protein: CASNFRQRNTEAFF.

This chain uses TRBV12-3 or TRBV12-4 with TRBJ2-2; D is possibly TRBD2 (7 bases). CDR3 length equals 18 residues. V lost 5 bases, J lost 4 bases, and 23 bases lay in between. The CDR3 DNA sequence: TGTGCCAGCAGTCAACCGATTAAGGGGGGGAGGGCCACCGGGGAGCTGTTTTTT. Residues: CASSQPIKGGRATGELFF.

This clonotype has only a few counts. The chain carries TRBV15 and TRBJ2-7, with unresolved D. The CDR3 loop spans 12 amino acids. Trimming removed 0 bases from V and 5 bases from J, with 5 bases in between. CDR1 is LNHNV and CDR2 is YYDKDF in the germline V gene (reference sequence). The CDR3 loop reads CATSRDRDEQYV. The CDR3 region has the DNA TGTGCCACCAGCAGAGATCGAGACGAGCAGTACGTC.

As to this clonotype: Mismatch with germline at one junction end may stem from a read error. The rearrangement links TRBV19 to TRBJ2-1; 14 nucleotides agree with TRBD2. Germline assignment: CDR1 LNHDA and CDR2 SQIVND (reference sequence). The CDR3 covers 18 residues. CDR3 DNA sequence: TGTACCAGTAGGAACCCGGGACTAGCGGGAGAAAAGGGCAATGAGCAGTTCTTC. As protein: CTSRNPGLAGEKGNEQFF.

This clonotype was counted a few times. V is TRBV27 and J is TRBJ2-1; no clear D gene. The CDR3 consists of 17 residues. V lost 3 bases, J lost 6 bases, and 21 bases lay in between. Germline V gene data show CDR1 as MNHEY and CDR2 as SMNVEV (reference sequence). CDR3 DNA: TGTGCCAGCAGTTTTTGGAGAGGTAGTGGCGCGTCCAATGAGCAGTTCTTC. Residues: CASSFWRGSGASNEQFF.

This chain joins TRBV11-3 and TRBJ2-2; no clear D. This CDR3 region has 16 residues. CDR1 and CDR2 from the germline V gene are SGHNT and YENEEA. Trimming stripped 5 bases from V and 5 bases from J, with 18 bases between. CDR3 sequence: CASSPTQRTGTGELFF. The CDR3 region has the DNA TGTGCCAGCAGCCCCACGCAACGGACCGGGACCGGGGAGCTGTTTTTT.

CDR3 sequence reads: CASSQYMPGQGFGANVLTF. The CDR3 DNA sequence: TGTGCCAGCAGCCAATATATGCCGGGACAGGGGTTTGGGGCCAACGTCCTGACTTTC. This chain uses TRBV7-9 with TRBJ2-6; 10 bases align to TRBD1. V shed 5 bases, J shed 3 bases, and the junction held 13 bases outside the gene matches. CDR3 length equals 19 residues. Germline lookup yields CDR1 SEHNR and CDR2 FQNEAQ (reference sequence).

This chain uses TRBV7-2 with TRBJ2-1; D perhaps matches TRBD2 (6 bases). The germline V gene has CDR1 SGHTA and CDR2 FQGNSA. V gave up 5 bases and J gave up 15 bases, with 17 bases separating them. This CDR3 comprises 12 residues. CDR3 nucleotide sequence: TGTGCCAGCAGCCCCGCAGGCGGGGTCGGGTTCTTC. Amino acids: CASSPAGGVGFF. Drawing the rest from reference TRBV7-2 and TRBJ2-1, the complete variable domain is GAGVSQSPSNKVTEKGKDVELRCDPISGHTALYWYRQSLGQGLEFLIYFQGNSAPDKSGLPSDRFSAERTGGSVSTLTIQRTQQEDSAVYLCASSPAGGVGFFGPGTRLTVL.

V and J are TRBV7-7 and TRBJ2-5; the match to TRBD2 covers 8 bases. V shed 2 bases, J shed 5 bases, and the junction held 7 bases outside the gene matches. The CDR3 runs 15 residues. In germline, CDR1 is SSHAT, CDR2 FNYEAQ (reference sequence). CDR3 nucleotide sequence: TGTGCCAGCAGCTTAAGAGCGGGAGTCCTGGAGACCCAGTACTTC. It translates to CASSLRAGVLETQYF.

The chain is built from TRBV6-2 or TRBV6-3 and TRBJ2-7, with TRBD1 identical over 10 bases. In germline, CDR1 is MNHEY, CDR2 SVGEGT. There are 15 residues in the CDR3. J was trimmed by 4 bases and V by 3 bases; bases with no gene match: 6. As DNA, the CDR3 is TGTGCCAGCAGTTATAACCGGGACAGGGGATACGAGCAGTACGTC. This codes for CASSYNRDRGYEQYV.

The gene calls are TRBV27 and TRBJ1-1; D call uncertain. Germline V gives CDR1 MNHEY, CDR2 SMNVEV (reference sequence). Trimming took 5 bases from V and 0 from J, leaving 10 bases between them. This CDR3 comprises 14 residues. CDR3: CASSPVGLNTEAFF. The CDR3 DNA reads as TGTGCCAGCAGTCCGGTGGGGTTGAACACTGAAGCTTTCTTT.